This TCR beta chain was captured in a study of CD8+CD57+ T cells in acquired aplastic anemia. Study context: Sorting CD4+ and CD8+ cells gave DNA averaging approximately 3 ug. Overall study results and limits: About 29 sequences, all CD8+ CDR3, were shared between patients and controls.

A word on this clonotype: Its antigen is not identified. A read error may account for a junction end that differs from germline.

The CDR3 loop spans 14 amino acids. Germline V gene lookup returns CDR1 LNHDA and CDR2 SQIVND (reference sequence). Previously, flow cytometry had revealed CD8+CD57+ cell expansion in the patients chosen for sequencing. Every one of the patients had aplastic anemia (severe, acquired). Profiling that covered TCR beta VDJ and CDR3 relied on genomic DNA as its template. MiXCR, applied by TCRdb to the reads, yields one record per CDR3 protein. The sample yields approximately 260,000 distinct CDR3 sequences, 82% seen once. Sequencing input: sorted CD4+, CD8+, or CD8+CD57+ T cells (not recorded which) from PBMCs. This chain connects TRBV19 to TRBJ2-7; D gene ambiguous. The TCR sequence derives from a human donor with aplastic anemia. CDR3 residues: CASSISRNSNEQYF. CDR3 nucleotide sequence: TGTGCCAGTAGTATTTCTAGGAACTCCAACGAGCAGTACTTC.